These T cell receptor beta chains were read from a single sample in a study of T cells in Graves' hyperthyroidism and ophthalmopathy. MiXCR, applied by TCRdb to the multiplex PCR reads, yields one record per CDR3 protein. The sample lists around 350,000 distinct CDR3 sequences, approximately 18% occurring once. Sequenced material: blood. The receptor set was obtained from a young woman with Graves' hyperthyroidism that later progressed to Graves' ophthalmopathy. Both conserved end residues are trimmed from each CDR3. The D gene is left open where the match is weak.

d_call j_call v_call cdr3_aa
NA TRBJ2-7 TRBV27 ASSLTGARSYEQY
TRBD2 TRBJ2-7 TRBV29-1 SVEPGGSSYEQY
NA TRBJ1-2 TRBV27 ASSPQPTNYGYT
TRBD1 TRBJ1-2 TRBV15 ATSIRTGNGYT
TRBD2 TRBJ2-5 TRBV3-1 ASSQDRSWRGGLKETQY
TRBD2 TRBJ2-5 TRBV2 ASSRLAGGEETQY
TRBD1 TRBJ2-2 TRBV27 ASSPQGQRPNTGELF
NA TRBJ1-3 TRBV5-1 ASSPRVSGNTIY
TRBD2 TRBJ2-1 TRBV2 ASSPTSGRYNEQF
TRBD1 TRBJ2-1 TRBV20-1 SASHRDRVYNEQF
NA TRBJ2-3 TRBV20-1 SASKGDPDTQY
NA TRBJ2-5 TRBV5-1 ASKPSGPSQETQY
NA TRBJ1-2 TRBV29-1 SVVDVGVYGYT
NA TRBJ2-3 TRBV5-1 ASSIWGTHTDTQY
TRBD2 TRBJ2-3 TRBV20-1 SASEREALLTDTQY
NA TRBJ2-5 TRBV7-7 ASSLVAGSQETQY
TRBD1 TRBJ1-2 TRBV29-1 SVAKQGPYGYT
TRBD1 TRBJ1-2 TRBV19 ASRQGYDGYT
NA TRBJ1-2 TRBV20-1 SAGEPGQKNYGYT
NA TRBJ1-1 TRBV12-3/TRBV12-4 ASSGGGNTEAF
NA TRBJ2-1 TRBV2 ASSVSQDTYNEQF
NA TRBJ1-6 TRBV20-1 SAIDRKSSYNSPLH
NA TRBJ1-1 TRBV28 AIQGPGNTEAF
NA TRBJ1-3 TRBV28 ASSRPDLSSGNTIY
NA TRBJ2-2 TRBV11-2 ASSLGAAANTGELF
NA TRBJ2-5 TRBV6-1 ASSGNQETQY
TRBD2 TRBJ2-1 TRBV5-1 ASSLFPLAGDSSYNEQF
TRBD1 TRBJ2-5 TRBV20-1 SAAVEGARETQY
NA TRBJ1-1 TRBV6-2/TRBV6-3 ATISQVGNTEAF
TRBD2 TRBJ2-5 TRBV28 VSTLRGGAQETQY